The present TCR beta chain was sequenced within a study of blood T cell repertoires in COVID-19. Overall study context: Samples taken during acute and convalescent COVID-19 were collected in the United States, Italy and Spain. T cells, B-cell-depleted T cells, or PBMCs provided the cDNA or gDNA that served as material.

The sample holds a few counts of this clone. Assay used: immunoSEQ multiplex PCR; TCRdb lists only in-frame clones, some missing. The sample carries 150,000 to 200,000 clones, almost 80% recorded once. The CDR3 sequence is 15 residues long. The V gene's germline CDR1 is MGHRA and CDR2 YSYEKL. Trimming pared 0 bases from V and 1 base from J, leaving 7 bases between. This rearrangement joins TRBV4-1 to TRBJ1-5, with D uncertain. This clonotype was sampled from a man in his sixties with active or convalescent COVID-19. The sequenced sample consisted of peripheral blood. CDR3 bases: TGCGCCAGCAGCCAAGAAATCATCAGCAATCAGCCCCAGCATTTT. Its translation: CASSQEIISNQPQHF.